This TCR beta chain derives from a study of blood T cell repertoires in COVID-19. Unmatched junction bases numbered 6, after V lost 3 bases and J lost 4 bases. Germline values: CDR1 KGHSH, CDR2 LQKENI. The CDR3 contains 15 residues. In the original workflow: Using reference gene primer amplification, nucleated cell counts were estimated. Sequencing was performed with immunoSEQ multiplex PCR; in TCRdb, only in-frame clones are kept and a portion is missing. That table furnishes V, J and clone size, whereas the DNA furnished D and trimming. This sample has around 270,000 clones, with 84% found just once.

This TCR came from a person aged 70 to 79 with COVID-19, enrolled during active disease. Material for sequencing was peripheral blood. V is TRBV18 and J is TRBJ2-1; TRBD1 matches 7 bases. The chain's CDR3 is CASSPTGQSYNEQFF. The CDR3 nucleotides read TGTGCCAGCTCACCTACGGGACAGAGTTACAATGAGCAGTTCTTC.